This T cell receptor (beta chain) comes out of a study of CD8 T cells in ankylosing spondylitis. Study outcomes and limitations: Earlier studies detected some motif variants in reactive arthritis synovial fluid and blood. Disease-linked clones were reportedly significantly enriched in matched ankylosing spondylitis synovial fluid. A CD8+ phenotype characterized the disease-linked clones, which were relatively rare in peripheral blood. A TCR beta motif of about 8 highly homologous variants appeared characteristic of ankylosing spondylitis blood.

V was pared by 1 base and J by 4 bases, with 6 bases of the junction left unmatched. CDR1 and CDR2 from the germline V gene are SGHAT and FQNNGV. The CDR3 has 15 residues. With respect to this clonotype: Its antigen remains unidentified.

Libraries for TCR beta were made by quantitative 5'-RACE with molecular barcodes. Each CDR3 protein gets one entry after TCRdb re-called the 5' RACE reads with MiXCR. The sample has hundreds of thousands of distinct CDR3 sequences; 26% are singletons. The chain has TRBV11-2 and TRBJ2-7, with 8 bases identical to TRBD1. This sequence was found in a male donor with ankylosing spondylitis. Sequencing used blood, either unsorted or a sorted T cell fraction (not recorded which). CDR3 nucleotides: TGTGCCAGCAGCTTAGGACGGACAGGGCTGTACGAGCAGTACTTC. Protein sequence: CASSLGRTGLYEQYF.